The sequence of this T cell receptor beta chain was determined in a study of blood T cell repertoires in COVID-19. At the level of the study: There were acute and convalescent COVID-19 samples, and they came from the United States, Italy and Spain.

Under the authors' procedure: Reference gene primer amplification gave nucleated cell count estimates. Using immunoSEQ multiplex PCR, the repertoire was profiled, and TCRdb retains in-frame clones only, with some absent. D and trimming were read from the DNA, whereas the V and J calls and clone size are those reported in that table. The top ten hold about 10% of the sample, which has fewer than 250,000 clones, 70% to 90% seen once. The V gene's germline CDR1 is SGHTA and CDR2 FQGNSA. The CDR3 spans 15 residues. V lost 1 base to trimming and J lost 3 bases; unmatched junction nucleotides: 5. The clonotype comes from an elderly woman with acute or convalescent COVID-19. The chain uses TRBV7-2 and TRBJ1-1; 7 nucleotides line up with TRBD1. The sequenced material came from peripheral blood. The CDR3 DNA reads as TGTGCCAGCAGCTTAGTGTCAGGGGGATACACTGAAGCTTTCTTT. Translation: CASSLVSGGYTEAFF.